These 29 T cell receptor beta chains originate from one sample sequenced in a study of blood T cell repertoires in COVID-19. TCRdb's table, derived via immunoSEQ multiplex PCR, lists solely in-frame clones and lacks some. Among more than 250,000 clones, more than 80% were seen once, and the ten largest hold nearly 6.5%. Sequencing was done on a sample of peripheral blood. These receptors were collected from a man younger than 30 who had recovered from COVID-19.

The chain employs TRBV6-2 or TRBV6-3 and TRBJ1-2; maybe TRBD1 (5 bases). This CDR3 spans 12 amino acids. The germline V gene has CDR1 MNHEY and CDR2 SVGEGT. With 3 bases removed from V and 4 bases from J, the gap between germline ends came to 6 bases. Here the CDR3 reads CASSYQGYGYTF. CDR3 DNA sequence: TGTGCCAGCAGTTATCAGGGCTATGGCTACACCTTC.

The gene calls are TRBV5-6 and TRBJ1-2; tentatively, D is TRBD1 (6 bases). Germline CDR1 and CDR2: SGHDT and YYEEEE. CDR3 size: 14 residues. Trimming shortened V by 1 base and J by 4 bases, and 11 bases separated the two germline ends. CDR3 residues: CASSLMTGLYGYTF. The CDR3 region has the DNA TGTGCCAGCAGCTTGATGACAGGACTCTATGGCTACACCTTC.

The V and J genes are TRBV19 and TRBJ1-2; TRBD1 matches at 9 bases. The CDR3 covers 15 residues. Germline values: CDR1 LNHDA, CDR2 SQIVND (reference sequence). V was pared by 6 bases and J by 2 bases, with 7 bases of the junction left unmatched. As DNA, the CDR3 is TGTGCCAGTAGGGCGGGACAGGGACCCAACTATGGCTACACCTTC. Residues: CASRAGQGPNYGYTF. Complete variable domain (other parts from reference TRBV19 and TRBJ1-2): DGGITQSPKYLFRKEGQNVTLSCEQNLNHDAMYWYRQDPGQGLRLIYYSQIVNDFQKGDIAEGYSVSREKKESFPLTVTSAQKNPTAFYLCASRAGQGPNYGYTFGSGTRLTVV.

The genes are TRBV9 and TRBJ1-5; D is uncertain. The germline gives CDR1 SGDLS, CDR2 YYNGEE. The CDR3 extends over 15 amino acids. Trimming left V 1 base short and J 3 bases short, with 11 bases between. In nucleotides, the CDR3 is TGTGCCAGCAGCGTAAGTAGTAGTGTCAATCAGCCCCAGCATTTT. It yields the protein CASSVSSSVNQPQHF.

V usage is TRBV6-1 and J usage is TRBJ2-7; perhaps TRBD1 as D (5 bases). Per the germline V gene, CDR1 is MNHNS and CDR2 is SASEGT. This CDR3 comprises 16 residues. V shed 4 bases and J shed 2 bases, with 18 bases lying between them. For the CDR3, the DNA is TGTGCCAGCAGTGTGCTCCAGGGTTATGTAGCCTACGAGCAGTACTTC. It yields the protein CASSVLQGYVAYEQYF.

In its sample, this clone was seen once. This sequence joins TRBV9 and TRBJ2-1; D not certain. The CDR3 extends over 17 amino acids. The V end lost 0 bases, the J end lost 5 bases, and 18 bases lay between the germline ends. Germline V CDR1 and CDR2: SGDLS, YYNGEE. The CDR3, as DNA: TGTGCCAGCAGCGTAGATGGTAGTTTTTCCCGAAACAATGAGCAGTTCTTC. Its translation: CASSVDGSFSRNNEQFF. The full variable domain, its missing parts supplied by reference TRBV9 and TRBJ2-1, is DSGVTQTPKHLITATGQRVTLRCSPRSGDLSVYWYQQSLDQGLQFLIQYYNGEERAKGNILERFSAQQFPDLHSELNLSSLELGDSALYFCASSVDGSFSRNNEQFFGPGTRLTVL.

This clone was observed once. The V call is TRBV7-9, the J call TRBJ1-6; TRBD1 matches 8 bases. The ends lost 1 base at V and 7 bases at J; junction bases unmatched: 3. Germline values: CDR1 SEHNR, CDR2 FQNEAQ (reference sequence). This CDR3 has 15 amino acids. The CDR3 sequence is CASSLVGQENSPLHF. CDR3 in DNA: TGTGCCAGCAGCTTAGTGGGACAGGAGAATTCACCCCTCCACTTT. Full variable domain (missing parts from reference TRBV7-9 and TRBJ1-6): DTGVSQNPRHKITKRGQNVTFRCDPISEHNRLYWYRQTLGQGPEFLTYFQNEAQLEKSRLLSDRFSAERPKGSFSTLEIQRTEQGDSAMYLCASSLVGQENSPLHFGNGTRLTVT.

This clone occurred once. The chain employs TRBV11-2 and TRBJ2-3; D is possibly TRBD1 (5 bases). The V and J ends lost 6 bases and 4 bases respectively, with 5 bases between them. The CDR3 runs 11 residues. Germline V lookup: CDR1 SGHAT, CDR2 FQNNGV. The DNA of the CDR3 is TGTGCCAGCAGAGGGGCAGATACGCAGTATTTT. It codes for CASRGADTQYF.

The chain links TRBV11-2 to TRBJ2-1; 11 bases fit TRBD2. Per germline, CDR1 SGHAT and CDR2 FQNNGV. Germline trimming cut 0 bases from V and 7 bases from J; bases unmatched to any gene: 2. The CDR3 runs to 15 residues. The CDR3 DNA follows: TGTGCCAGCAGCTTAGAACGACTAGCGGGGAATGAGCAGTTCTTC. Its protein product is CASSLERLAGNEQFF. Together with reference TRBV11-2 and TRBJ2-1, the CDR3 gives the full variable domain: EAGVAQSPRYKIIEKRQSVAFWCNPISGHATLYWYQQILGQGPKLLIQFQNNGVVDDSQLPKDRFSAERLKGVDSTLKIQPAKLEDSAVYLCASSLERLAGNEQFFGPGTRLTVL.

The rearrangement joins TRBV19 to TRBJ1-1, with D uncertain. CDR3 length: 12 amino acids. The V gene's germline CDR1 is LNHDA and CDR2 SQIVND (reference sequence). The V gene lost 7 bases and the J gene lost 1 base, with 7 bases spanning the gap. This chain's CDR3 is CASINGNTEAFF. The CDR3 region has the DNA TGTGCCAGTATTAACGGGAACACTGAAGCTTTCTTT.

In this sample, this clone turned up once. The J gene is TRBJ1-2, the V gene TRBV6-5, with D unresolved. There are 13 residues in the CDR3. The V and J ends lost 6 bases and 4 bases respectively, with 12 bases between them. Germline V gene sequence: CDR1 MNHEY, CDR2 SVGAGI. The CDR3 spells CASSPLLLYGYTF. CDR3 DNA sequence: TGTGCCAGCAGCCCCTTACTCCTCTATGGCTACACCTTC.

V usage is TRBV6-4 and J usage is TRBJ2-3; D is perhaps TRBD2 (7 bases). V shed 6 bases and J shed 0 bases, with 16 bases lying between them. Germline V gives CDR1 MRHNA, CDR2 SNTAGT. The CDR3 has 16 amino acids. The DNA for the CDR3 is TGTGCCAGCAGAACTCTCGGGGGGCCTAGCACAGATACGCAGTATTTT. It is translated as CASRTLGGPSTDTQYF.

This clone came up a few times. This sequence joins TRBV19 and TRBJ2-2; D is unclear. CDR3 length: 15 residues. The V end lost 7 bases, the J end lost 5 bases, and 17 bases lay between the germline ends. Germline loops: CDR1 LNHDA, CDR2 SQIVND (reference sequence). The CDR3 protein is CASNGDRLITGELFF. As DNA, the CDR3 is TGTGCCAGTAATGGCGATAGACTCATAACCGGGGAGCTGTTTTTT.

The gene calls are TRBV5-1 and TRBJ1-1; no reliable D call. This CDR3 has 14 amino acids. V lost 2 bases and J 9 bases, leaving 17 bases between the germline ends. Germline lookup yields CDR1 SGHRS and CDR2 YFSETQ. The CDR3, as DNA: TGCGCCAGCAGCTTAAGTTTCGCCGCGAGTCAAGCTTTCTTT. Amino acid sequence: CASSLSFAASQAFF.

A single count supports this clone. The chain employs TRBV27 and TRBJ1-4; 7 nucleotides align to TRBD1. Germline V lookup: CDR1 MNHEY, CDR2 SMNVEV (reference sequence). V lost 6 bases and J lost 4; bases outside the gene matches: 8. This CDR3 comprises 15 residues. CDR3 bases: TGTGCCAGCAGCCGGGGACAGAAGATTAATGAAAAACTGTTTTTT. Translation gives CASSRGQKINEKLFF.

This chain uses TRBV5-4 with TRBJ2-7; the match to TRBD2 covers 8 bases. J lost 3 bases, V lost 4 bases, and 6 bases had no gene match. Germline V gives CDR1 SGHNT, CDR2 YYREEE (reference sequence). This CDR3 is 14 amino acids long. CDR3 sequence (DNA): TGTGCCAGCAGCCGCGGGGGGCCCAGCTACGAGCAGTACTTC. It translates to CASSRGGPSYEQYF.

The chain recombines TRBV9 with TRBJ2-2; TRBD2 might be the D (5 bases). Trimming removed 0 bases from V and 7 bases from J, with 10 bases in between. The CDR3 is made up of 14 amino acids. CDR1 and CDR2 from the germline V gene are SGDLS and YYNGEE. CDR3 DNA sequence: TGTGCCAGCAGCGTAGCGTCGGGGATCGGGGAGCTGTTTTTT. Its protein product is CASSVASGIGELFF.

The rearrangement joins TRBV18 to TRBJ2-7; 7 bases map to TRBD1. The CDR3 has 15 residues. The V gene end was trimmed by 1 base and the J gene end by 1 base; junction bases not matched to a gene: 4. Per germline, CDR1 KGHSH and CDR2 LQKENI. In DNA, the CDR3 is TGTGCCAGCTCACCACGGGACAGCCGTTCCTACGAGCAGTACTTC. Protein sequence: CASSPRDSRSYEQYF.

This rearrangement joins TRBV2 to TRBJ2-1; 7 bases align to TRBD2. V gave up 2 bases and J gave up 8 bases; unmatched junction bases: 9. The germline V gene encodes CDR1 SNHLY and CDR2 FYNNEI. This CDR3 comprises 15 residues. In DNA, the CDR3 is TGTGCCAGCAGTGAAATAGCGGGCCTGATCCATGAGCAGTTCTTC. Translating it yields CASSEIAGLIHEQFF.

The genes are TRBV3-1 (or the pseudogene TRBV3-2) and TRBJ2-7, with a weak D call TRBD1 (6 bases). With 0 bases removed from V and 0 bases from J, the gap between germline ends came to 12 bases. CDR3 length: 16 residues. Germline loops: CDR1 LGHDT, CDR2 YNNKEL (reference sequence). DNA of the CDR3: TGTGCCAGCAGCCAAGACCAGGGGCAGAGCTCCTACGAGCAGTACTTC. It encodes CASSQDQGQSSYEQYF.

The rearrangement links TRBV18 to TRBJ2-7, with 7 nucleotides matching TRBD1. The length of the CDR3 is 14 residues. CDR1 and CDR2 from the germline V gene are KGHSH and LQKENI. Trimming took 2 bases from V and 5 from J; bases not matched to a gene: 6. The CDR3 reads CASSPRGRVDEQYF. In DNA, the CDR3 is TGTGCCAGCTCACCAAGGGGGCGAGTGGACGAGCAGTACTTC.

This clone was seen a handful of times. The rearrangement uses TRBV4-1 and TRBJ2-3, with 8 bases matching TRBD2. Germline CDR1 MGHRA, CDR2 YSYEKL. The CDR3 is made up of 19 amino acids. V was pared by 0 bases and J by 2 bases, with 13 bases of the junction left unmatched. The CDR3 loop reads CASSQDFGGGYKATDTQYF. Here the CDR3 DNA reads TGCGCCAGCAGCCAAGATTTCGGCGGGGGGTACAAGGCCACAGATACGCAGTATTTT.

The chain uses TRBV18 and TRBJ2-5, with 7 nucleotides matching TRBD1. The V and J ends lost 4 bases and 4 bases, in that order; junction bases with no gene match: 12. The CDR3 has 16 residues. Germline loops: CDR1 KGHSH, CDR2 LQKENI. CDR3 protein: CASSLSETGFGETQYF. The CDR3 coding sequence is TGTGCCAGCTCACTCTCGGAGACAGGGTTTGGAGAGACCCAGTACTTC. The entire variable domain, with the rest obtained from reference TRBV18 and TRBJ2-5, is as follows: NAGVMQNPRHLVRRRGQEARLRCSPMKGHSHVYWYRQLPEEGLKFMVYLQKENIIDESGMPKERFSAEFPKEGPSILRIQQVVRGDSAAYFCASSLSETGFGETQYFGPGTRLLVL.

The chain uses TRBV11-2 and TRBJ1-6; D remains unclear. The V gene lost 5 bases and the J gene lost 8 bases, with 19 bases spanning the gap. Per the germline V gene, CDR1 is SGHAT and CDR2 is FQNNGV. The CDR3 runs 16 residues. CDR3 amino acids: CASSRESPSSHSPLHF. The CDR3 nucleotides read TGTGCCAGCAGCCGTGAGAGTCCCTCCTCCCATTCACCCCTCCACTTT.

This chain uses TRBV23-1 with TRBJ1-1; a weak D match, TRBD1 (6 bases). TRBV23-1 is sorted into the ORF group, with uncertain function. With 4 bases removed from V and 4 bases from J, the gap between germline ends came to 13 bases. There are 14 residues in the CDR3. This chain's CDR3 is CASSPGQRGTEAFF. The CDR3, as DNA: TGCGCCAGCAGTCCCGGACAGCGAGGCACTGAAGCTTTCTTT.

This clone was seen a single time. The chain uses TRBV25-1 and TRBJ1-1; D ambiguous. CDR3 length: 12 amino acids. V dropped 0 bases and J dropped 4 bases, with 3 bases sitting between them. Germline V gene data show CDR1 as MGHDK and CDR2 as SYGVNS. The chain's CDR3 is CASSEYGTEAFF. DNA for the CDR3: TGTGCCAGCAGTGAATACGGCACTGAAGCTTTCTTT. The complete variable domain, with remaining parts taken from reference TRBV25-1 and TRBJ1-1, reads EADIYQTPRYLVIGTGKKITLECSQTMGHDKMYWYQQDPGMELHLIHYSYGVNSTEKGDLSSESTVSRIRTEHFPLTLESARPSHTSQYLCASSEYGTEAFFGQGTRLTVV.

This clone was observed once. V is TRBV5-1 and J is TRBJ2-2, with 10 bases that match TRBD1. The CDR3 is made up of 15 amino acids. Germline V CDR1 and CDR2: SGHRS, YFSETQ. The V and J ends lost 4 bases and 5 bases, in that order; junction bases with no gene match: 5. The CDR3 protein is CASSTRDRGTGELFF. DNA of the CDR3: TGCGCCAGCAGCACCCGGGACAGGGGAACCGGGGAGCTGTTTTTT.

V gene TRBV6-1 combines with J gene TRBJ2-5, with D tentatively TRBD1 (6 bases). The CDR3 extends over 13 amino acids. The V gene lost 5 bases and the J gene lost 2 bases, with 9 bases spanning the gap. In germline, CDR1 is MNHNS, CDR2 SASEGT. CDR3 sequence reads: CASSPTGQETQYF. The CDR3 DNA follows: TGTGCCAGCAGTCCGACAGGTCAAGAGACCCAGTACTTC.

The chain uses TRBV27 and TRBJ2-7; 9 positions match TRBD1. The CDR3 spans 16 residues. The junction had 17 bases not matched to a gene; V was cut back by 7 bases and J by 7 bases. Germline V CDR1 and CDR2: MNHEY, SMNVEV (reference sequence). CDR3 region: CASINLPGQGPLEQYF. The CDR3 region has the DNA TGTGCCAGCATCAACCTACCGGGACAGGGACCTTTGGAGCAGTACTTC.